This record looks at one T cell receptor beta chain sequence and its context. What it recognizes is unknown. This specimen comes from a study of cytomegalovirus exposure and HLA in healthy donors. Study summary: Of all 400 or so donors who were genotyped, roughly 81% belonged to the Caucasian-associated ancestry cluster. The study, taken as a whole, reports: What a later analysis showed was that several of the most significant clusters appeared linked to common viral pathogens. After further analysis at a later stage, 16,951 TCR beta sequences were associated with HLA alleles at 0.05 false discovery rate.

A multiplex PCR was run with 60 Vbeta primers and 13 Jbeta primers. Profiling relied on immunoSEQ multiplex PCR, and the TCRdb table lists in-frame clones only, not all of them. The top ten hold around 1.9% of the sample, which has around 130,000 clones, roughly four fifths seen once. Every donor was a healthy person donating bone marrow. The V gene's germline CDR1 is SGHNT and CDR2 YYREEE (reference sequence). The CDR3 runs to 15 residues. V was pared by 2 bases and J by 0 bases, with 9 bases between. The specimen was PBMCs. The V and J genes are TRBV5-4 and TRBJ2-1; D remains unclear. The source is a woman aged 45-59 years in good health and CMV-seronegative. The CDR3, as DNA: TGTGCCAGCAGCTTTGACTCTAGCTCCTACAATGAGCAGTTCTTC. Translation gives CASSFDSSSYNEQFF.